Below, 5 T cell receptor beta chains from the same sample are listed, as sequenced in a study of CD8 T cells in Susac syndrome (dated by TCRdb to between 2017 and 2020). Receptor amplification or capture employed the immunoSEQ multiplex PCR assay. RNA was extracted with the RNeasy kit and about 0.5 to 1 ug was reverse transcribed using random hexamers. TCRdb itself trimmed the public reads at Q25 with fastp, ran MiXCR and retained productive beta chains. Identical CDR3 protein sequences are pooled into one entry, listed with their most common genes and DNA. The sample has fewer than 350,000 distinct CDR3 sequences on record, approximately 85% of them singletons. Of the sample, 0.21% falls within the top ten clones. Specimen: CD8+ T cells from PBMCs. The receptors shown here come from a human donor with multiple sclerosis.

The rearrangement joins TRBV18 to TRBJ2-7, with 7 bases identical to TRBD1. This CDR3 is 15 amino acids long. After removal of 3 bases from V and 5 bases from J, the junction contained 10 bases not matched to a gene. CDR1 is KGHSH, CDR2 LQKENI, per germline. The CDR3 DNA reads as TGTGCCAGCTCACCCCGAGGACAGGAGCCCAACGAGCAGTACTTC. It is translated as CASSPRGQEPNEQYF.

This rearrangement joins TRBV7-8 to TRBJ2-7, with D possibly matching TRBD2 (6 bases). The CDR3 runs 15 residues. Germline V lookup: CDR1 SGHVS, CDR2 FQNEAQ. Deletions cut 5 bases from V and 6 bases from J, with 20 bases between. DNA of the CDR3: TGTGCCAGCAGCCCCCCCGCGGGAAAAAGCGCCGAGCAGTACTTC. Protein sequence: CASSPPAGKSAEQYF.

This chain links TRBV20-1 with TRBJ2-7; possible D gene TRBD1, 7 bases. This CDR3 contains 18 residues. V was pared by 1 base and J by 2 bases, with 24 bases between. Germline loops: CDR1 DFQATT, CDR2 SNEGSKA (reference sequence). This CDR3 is CSARVLGGGTAGAYEQYF. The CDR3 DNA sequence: TGCAGTGCTAGAGTATTGGGAGGAGGGACAGCGGGCGCCTACGAGCAGTACTTC.

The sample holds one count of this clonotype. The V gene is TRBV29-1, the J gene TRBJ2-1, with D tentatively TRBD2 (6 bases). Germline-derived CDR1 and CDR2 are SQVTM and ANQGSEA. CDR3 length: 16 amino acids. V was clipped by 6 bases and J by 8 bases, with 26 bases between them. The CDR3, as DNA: TGCAGCGTCCAACGGGCGCTTACGGGAGTGAGAGATGAGCAGTTCTTC. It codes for CSVQRALTGVRDEQFF.

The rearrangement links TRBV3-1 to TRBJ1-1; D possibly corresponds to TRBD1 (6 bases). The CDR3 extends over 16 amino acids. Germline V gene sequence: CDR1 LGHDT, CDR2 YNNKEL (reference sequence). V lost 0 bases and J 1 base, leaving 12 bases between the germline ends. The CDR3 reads CASSQDFGQTNTEAFF. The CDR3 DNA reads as TGTGCCAGCAGCCAAGATTTCGGACAGACGAACACTGAAGCTTTCTTT.